The 5 T cell receptor beta chains reported below all come from one sample, sequenced in a study of T cell changes during pregnancy in multiple sclerosis. Sequencing was performed with immunoSEQ multiplex PCR; in TCRdb, only in-frame clones are kept and a portion is missing. The sample gives 41,000 or so clones, 85% to 95% of which show up once; around 6.3% is in the top ten. Sequencing was performed on CD8+ T cells from peripheral blood mononuclear cells, taken in the third trimester of pregnancy. The receptors were gathered from a female donor with multiple sclerosis, enrolled in a pregnancy study.

CDR3 amino acids: CASEDRGGNNEQFF. CDR3 DNA sequence: TGTGCCAGTGAGGACAGGGGGGGAAACAATGAGCAGTTCTTC. This rearrangement joins TRBV2 to TRBJ2-1, with 10 nucleotides matching TRBD1. CDR3 length: 14 amino acids. The V segment lost 9 bases and the J segment 5 bases; nucleotides outside the gene matches: 7. CDR1 is SNHLY and CDR2 is FYNNEI in the germline V gene.

The chain is built from TRBV11-2 and TRBJ2-1; a weak D match, TRBD1 (6 bases). Germline lookup yields CDR1 SGHAT and CDR2 FQNNGV. This CDR3 comprises 19 residues. V lost 1 base and J lost 0, with 19 bases in between. Written as DNA, the CDR3 is TGTGCCAGCAGCTTAGTGGGGGCCGGGGCCTTGAGCTCCTACAATGAGCAGTTCTTC. As protein: CASSLVGAGALSSYNEQFF.

This clone showed up just once. The chain employs TRBV23-1 and TRBJ1-1; D is possibly TRBD1 (5 bases). TRBV23-1 is known as an ORF, though its function is uncertain. This CDR3 has 14 amino acids. The V and J ends lost 5 bases and 1 base respectively, with 11 bases between them. In DNA, the CDR3 is TGCGCCAGCAGTTTCAGGGTCTCGAACACTGAAGCTTTCTTT. It is translated as CASSFRVSNTEAFF.

CDR3 in DNA: TGCGCCAGCAGCCTCCGACAGGGGAACTACGAGCAGTACTTC. Protein sequence: CASSLRQGNYEQYF. The chain couples TRBV4-1 to TRBJ2-7; 8 bases line up with TRBD1. Germline CDR1 reads MGHRA; CDR2 reads YSYEKL. V shed 4 bases and J 3 bases; nucleotides not matched to a gene: 5. The CDR3 length is 14 residues.

V and J are TRBV19 and TRBJ2-7, with 8 bases that match TRBD2. Germline loops: CDR1 LNHDA, CDR2 SQIVND (reference sequence). The CDR3 sequence is 15 residues long. Germline trimming cut 3 bases from V and 8 bases from J; bases unmatched to any gene: 12. CDR3: CASSMGPGGDAQQYF. CDR3 DNA sequence: TGTGCCAGTAGTATGGGTCCGGGAGGGGATGCTCAGCAGTACTTC.